This entry lists 28 T cell receptor beta chains sequenced from one sample in a study of PD-1 blockade in classical Hodgkin lymphoma. The table came from immunoSEQ multiplex PCR; TCRdb's copy has only in-frame clones and leaves some out. The sample lists 25,000 to 35,000 clones, just over 70% seen once, with 4% in the top ten. Relapse after autologous stem cell transplantation occurred in every patient, and brentuximab vedotin exposure varied. The sample in question was peripheral blood mononuclear cells (PBMCs), obtained before the second cycle of nivolumab. The receptors shown here come from a human donor with classical Hodgkin lymphoma.

The V call is TRBV11-2, the J call TRBJ1-1; weak D call: TRBD1 (5 bases). V was trimmed by 0 bases and J by 4 bases, leaving 15 bases between them. Germline-derived CDR1 and CDR2 are SGHAT and FQNNGV. The CDR3 extends over 16 amino acids. CDR3 nucleotide sequence: TGTGCCAGCAGCTTAGAGGCAGGGTTTATGAGCACTGAAGCTTTCTTT. This codes for CASSLEAGFMSTEAFF.

This clone occurred a few times. The chain combines TRBV27 with TRBJ2-1; TRBD2 matches 7 bases. J was trimmed by 3 bases and V by 7 bases; bases with no gene match: 9. CDR1 and CDR2 (germline): MNHEY, SMNVEV (reference sequence). The CDR3 is 15 amino acids. CDR3 sequence (DNA): TGTGCCAGCACCCTGGGAGGGACCCACTACAATGAGCAGTTCTTC. It translates to CASTLGGTHYNEQFF.

The V gene is TRBV18, the J gene TRBJ2-2; a weak D match, TRBD2 (5 bases). This CDR3 has 17 amino acids. Germline CDR1 KGHSH, CDR2 LQKENI. The V gene lost 6 bases and the J gene lost 1 base, with 18 bases spanning the gap. CDR3 nucleotide sequence: TGTGCCAGCTCCAGGACTCCAGTTACAAGGAACACCGGGGAGCTGTTTTTT. Protein: CASSRTPVTRNTGELFF.

The CDR3 nucleotides read TGCGCCAGCAGCTTGGCGGGTGAAAAACTGTTTTTT. It is translated as CASSLAGEKLFF. This chain connects TRBV5-1 to TRBJ1-4; D is unresolved. The CDR3 has 12 amino acids. The germline V gene has CDR1 SGHRS and CDR2 YFSETQ. V dropped 0 bases and J dropped 7 bases, with 4 bases sitting between them.

This chain connects TRBV14 to TRBJ2-1; D is ambiguous. V was shortened by 3 bases and J by 3 bases, with 3 bases between the two germline ends. The germline gives CDR1 SGHDN, CDR2 FVKESK. The CDR3 covers 12 residues. The CDR3 protein is CASSQSYNEQFF. Written as DNA, the CDR3 is TGTGCCAGCAGCCAGAGCTACAATGAGCAGTTCTTC.

This rearrangement joins TRBV28 to TRBJ2-7; D could derive from TRBD1 or TRBD2 (5 bases each). CDR1 is MDHEN and CDR2 is SYDVKM in the germline V gene. CDR3 size: 15 residues. With 3 bases removed from V and 3 bases from J, the gap between germline ends came to 15 bases. The CDR3 loop is CASSLRAGRNYEQYF. In DNA, the CDR3 is TGTGCCAGCAGTTTGCGGGCAGGGCGAAACTACGAGCAGTACTTC.

The CDR3 DNA is TGCGCCAGCAGCACAGGGGGGACTGAAGCTTTCTTT. Its translation is CASSTGGTEAFF. The chain carries TRBV5-1 and TRBJ1-1, with 8 bases that match TRBD1. With V trimmed by 4 bases and J by 5 bases, 1 base remained unmatched. This CDR3 comprises 12 residues. Looked up from germline, CDR1 is SGHRS and CDR2 is YFSETQ.

This clone showed up just a few times. V and J are TRBV18 and TRBJ1-1, with D unresolved. Trimming left V 0 bases short and J 6 bases short, with 8 bases between. This CDR3 contains 13 residues. The V gene's germline CDR1 is KGHSH and CDR2 LQKENI. CDR3 DNA: TGTGCCAGCTCACCACCCTCGGCGCCTGAAGCTTTCTTT. Translating gives CASSPPSAPEAFF.

The gene calls are TRBV18 and TRBJ1-1, with D unresolved. Germline values: CDR1 KGHSH, CDR2 LQKENI. The CDR3 sequence is 14 residues long. V was trimmed by 2 bases and J by 6 bases, leaving 13 bases between them. The CDR3 DNA sequence: TGTGCCAGCTCACCATCATCGAGGTTGGCTGAAGCTTTCTTT. As protein: CASSPSSRLAEAFF.

As DNA, the CDR3 is TGTGCCAGCAGCATACTAGGGGATACGCAGTATTTT. This encodes CASSILGDTQYF. The rearrangement uses TRBV7-9 and TRBJ2-3, with TRBD2 as a possible D gene (5 bases). From germline, CDR1 is SEHNR and CDR2 FQNEAQ (reference sequence). V shed 5 bases and J shed 6 bases, with 9 bases lying between them. The CDR3 spans 12 residues.

This clone is medium-sized (0.01 to 0.1%) within its sample. The chain recombines TRBV4-2 with TRBJ2-1; D is unresolved. The CDR3 length is 15 residues. Trimming removed 0 bases at V and 0 bases at J, with 6 bases between. CDR1 and CDR2 (germline): LGHNA, YNFKEQ. CDR3 sequence reads: CASSQEDVSYNEQFF. DNA for the CDR3: TGTGCCAGCAGCCAAGAAGACGTCTCCTACAATGAGCAGTTCTTC.

The chain is built from TRBV28 and TRBJ1-1; D remains unclear. Germline V gene sequence: CDR1 MDHEN, CDR2 SYDVKM. Trimming took off 3 bases at V and 8 bases at J, with 7 bases between the two ends. This CDR3 is built from 11 residues. This CDR3 is CASSFLQEAFF. CDR3 in DNA: TGTGCCAGCAGTTTCTTACAGGAAGCTTTCTTT.

This clone was seen a single time. The V and J genes are TRBV29-1 and TRBJ1-3, with D unresolved. In germline, CDR1 is SQVTM, CDR2 ANQGSEA. Trimming left V 4 bases short and J 2 bases short, with 9 bases between. The CDR3 is made up of 13 amino acids. CDR3 bases: TGCAGCGTTGGGGATTTGGCTGGAAACACCATATATTTT. It translates to CSVGDLAGNTIYF.

This clone is classed as medium-sized. V is TRBV7-9 and J is TRBJ1-4; maybe TRBD1 (5 bases). The germline V gene has CDR1 SEHNR and CDR2 FQNEAQ (reference sequence). The CDR3 length is 14 residues. V was shortened by 5 bases and J by 11 bases, with 18 bases between the two germline ends. The CDR3, as DNA: TGTGCCAGCAGCGACCGGGACGGCGTGGGGAAACTGTTTTTT. Its translation is CASSDRDGVGKLFF.

This clone is judged medium-sized. The chain combines TRBV4-2 with TRBJ2-7; D possibly corresponds to TRBD2 (7 bases). Germline lookup yields CDR1 LGHNA and CDR2 YNFKEQ. V lost 5 bases and J 5 bases, leaving 22 bases between the germline ends. The CDR3 runs to 16 residues. The CDR3: CASSFFDRGGAHEQYF. Written as DNA, the CDR3 is TGTGCCAGCAGCTTCTTCGATAGAGGGGGGGCCCACGAGCAGTACTTC.

The CDR3 is CASSESWTGVKETQYF. The CDR3 DNA is TGTGCCAGCAGTGAATCTTGGACAGGGGTTAAGGAGACCCAGTACTTC. V gene TRBV2 combines with J gene TRBJ2-5, with 9 bases lining up with TRBD1. With 2 bases clipped from V and 5 bases from J, the junction kept 9 bases outside the gene matches. Germline V gene lookup returns CDR1 SNHLY and CDR2 FYNNEI. This CDR3 is 16 amino acids long.

The J gene is TRBJ2-3, the V gene TRBV28; tentatively, D is TRBD2 (5 bases). CDR3 size: 17 residues. Germline loops: CDR1 MDHEN, CDR2 SYDVKM. The V end lost 6 bases, the J end lost 2 bases, and 21 bases lay between the germline ends. CDR3 DNA: TGTGCCAGCAGCCCCCCGGCGGGCGGACTTCACACAGATACGCAGTATTTT. Its protein is CASSPPAGGLHTDTQYF.

Only one count was recorded for this clone. The rearrangement uses TRBV27 and TRBJ1-1, with 7 bases that match TRBD1. The CDR3 consists of 16 residues. V trimming: 3 bases; J trimming: 3 bases; junction bases outside the gene matches: 10. In germline, CDR1 is MNHEY, CDR2 SMNVEV (reference sequence). The CDR3 loop reads CASSFFNRDSDTEAFF. The CDR3 nucleotides are TGTGCCAGCAGTTTCTTCAACCGGGACAGTGACACTGAAGCTTTCTTT.

This chain links TRBV7-9 with TRBJ2-3; tentative D call: TRBD2 (5 bases). Germline CDR1 SEHNR, CDR2 FQNEAQ (reference sequence). V was cut by 2 bases and J by 0 bases, with 6 bases left in between. CDR3 size: 14 residues. The CDR3 nucleotides are TGTGCCAGCAGCTTAAGGGAGAGCACAGATACGCAGTATTTT. Amino acid sequence: CASSLRESTDTQYF.

This chain joins TRBV5-6 and TRBJ2-7; tentatively, D is TRBD1 or TRBD2 (5 bases each). The CDR3 has 14 amino acids. Trimming took 4 bases from V and 3 from J, leaving 14 bases between them. CDR1 and CDR2 (germline): SGHDT, YYEEEE. The CDR3 loop is CASSPGVRGYEQYF. The CDR3 DNA follows: TGTGCCAGCAGCCCCGGAGTGAGGGGCTACGAGCAGTACTTC.

This chain joins TRBV19 and TRBJ2-1; TRBD2 matches at 9 bases. The CDR3 is 17 residues long. V was clipped by 4 bases and J by 0 bases; unmatched bases: 7. Germline assignment: CDR1 LNHDA and CDR2 SQIVND (reference sequence). CDR3 bases: TGTGCCAGTAGTACGGGGACTAGCTGGAGCTCCTACAATGAGCAGTTCTTC. Amino acid sequence: CASSTGTSWSSYNEQFF.

The chain is built from TRBV4-2 and TRBJ1-2; TRBD1 is a possible D gene (6 bases). The CDR3 covers 15 residues. Germline lookup yields CDR1 LGHNA and CDR2 YNFKEQ. The V end lost 0 bases, the J end lost 2 bases, and 10 bases lay between the germline ends. CDR3 loop: CASSQDLQGNYGYTF. The DNA of the CDR3 is TGTGCCAGCAGCCAAGATCTTCAGGGGAACTATGGCTACACCTTC.

A few counts support this clone. The chain couples TRBV19 to TRBJ2-7; possibly TRBD2 for D (6 bases). CDR1 is LNHDA, CDR2 SQIVND, per germline (reference sequence). Trimming took off 2 bases at V and 4 bases at J, with 12 bases between the two ends. CDR3 length: 14 amino acids. In nucleotides, the CDR3 is TGTGCCAGTAGTATAAATCAGGGAGGATACGAGCAGTACTTC. Amino acids: CASSINQGGYEQYF. The complete variable domain, with remaining parts taken from reference TRBV19 and TRBJ2-7, reads DGGITQSPKYLFRKEGQNVTLSCEQNLNHDAMYWYRQDPGQGLRLIYYSQIVNDFQKGDIAEGYSVSREKKESFPLTVTSAQKNPTAFYLCASSINQGGYEQYFGPGTRLTVT.

J is TRBJ1-1 and V is TRBV19; tentatively, D is TRBD1 (5 bases). This CDR3 contains 15 residues. V was trimmed by 7 bases and J by 2 bases, leaving 17 bases between them. The V gene's germline CDR1 is LNHDA and CDR2 SQIVND (reference sequence). This CDR3 reads CASKKDGGTNTEAFF. The CDR3 DNA reads TGTGCCAGTAAAAAAGACGGGGGGACCAACACTGAAGCTTTCTTT.

This clone showed up just a few times. V and J are TRBV19 and TRBJ1-2; no clear D. The CDR3 has 15 amino acids. Germline CDR1 LNHDA, CDR2 SQIVND (reference sequence). V shed 3 bases and J shed 4 bases, with 15 bases lying between them. CDR3 sequence (DNA): TGTGCCAGTAGTATTGGCGTGGACGGAATCTATGGCTACACCTTC. It specifies CASSIGVDGIYGYTF.

The rearrangement links TRBV27 to TRBJ1-1; TRBD1 matches 7 bases. The CDR3 extends over 15 amino acids. Germline assignment: CDR1 MNHEY and CDR2 SMNVEV (reference sequence). Unmatched junction bases numbered 3, after V lost 2 bases and J lost 0 bases. In DNA form, the CDR3 reads TGTGCCAGCAGTTTAGAGGGGGCGTTGAACACTGAAGCTTTCTTT. It codes for CASSLEGALNTEAFF.

There are a few counts of this clone. V is TRBV11-2 and J is TRBJ2-5, with 8 bases that match TRBD2. V lost 3 bases to trimming and J lost 4 bases; unmatched junction nucleotides: 1. CDR1 and CDR2 (germline): SGHAT, FQNNGV. This CDR3 spans 13 amino acids. The CDR3 bases are TGTGCCAGCAGCTTTCGGGGGGGAGAGACCCAGTACTTC. Translating gives CASSFRGGETQYF. Full variable domain (rest looked up from reference TRBV11-2 and TRBJ2-5): EAGVAQSPRYKIIEKRQSVAFWCNPISGHATLYWYQQILGQGPKLLIQFQNNGVVDDSQLPKDRFSAERLKGVDSTLKIQPAKLEDSAVYLCASSFRGGETQYFGPGTRLLVL.

Comment on this clone: This same CDR3 is encoded by further DNA sequences in the sample. This sequence joins TRBV4-1 and TRBJ1-6; D uncertain. The ends were cut back, 0 bases at V and 8 bases at J, with 11 bases in the middle. Looked up from germline, CDR1 is MGHRA and CDR2 is YSYEKL. The CDR3 covers 15 residues. CDR3 DNA: TGCGCCAGCAGCCAAGATCGGGGATCCTATTCACCCCTCCACTTT. It translates to CASSQDRGSYSPLHF.